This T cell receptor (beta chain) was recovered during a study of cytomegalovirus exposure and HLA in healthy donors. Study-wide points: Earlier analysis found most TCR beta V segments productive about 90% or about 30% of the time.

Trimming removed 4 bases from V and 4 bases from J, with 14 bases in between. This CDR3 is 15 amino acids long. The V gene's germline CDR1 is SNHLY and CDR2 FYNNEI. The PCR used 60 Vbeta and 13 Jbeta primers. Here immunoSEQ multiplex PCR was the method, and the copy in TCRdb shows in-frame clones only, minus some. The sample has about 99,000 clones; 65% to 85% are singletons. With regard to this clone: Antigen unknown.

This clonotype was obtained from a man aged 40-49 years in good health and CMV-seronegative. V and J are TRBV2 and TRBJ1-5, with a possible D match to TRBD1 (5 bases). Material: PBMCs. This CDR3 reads CASSGPGLGNQPQHF. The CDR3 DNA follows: TGTGCCAGCAGTGGGCCGGGACTTGGGAATCAGCCCCAGCATTTT.